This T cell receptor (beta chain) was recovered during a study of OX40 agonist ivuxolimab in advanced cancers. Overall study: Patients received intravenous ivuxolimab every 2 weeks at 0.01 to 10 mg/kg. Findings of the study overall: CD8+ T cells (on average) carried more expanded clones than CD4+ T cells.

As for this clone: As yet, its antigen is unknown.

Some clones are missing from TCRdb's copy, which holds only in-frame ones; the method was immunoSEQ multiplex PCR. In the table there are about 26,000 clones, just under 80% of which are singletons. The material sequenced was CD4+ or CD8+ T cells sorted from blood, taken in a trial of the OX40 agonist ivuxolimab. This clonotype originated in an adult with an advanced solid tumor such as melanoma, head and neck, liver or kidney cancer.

The CDR3 here is CASSVAPNNEQFF. The CDR3 region has the DNA TGTGCCAGCAGCGTAGCCCCCAATAATGAGCAGTTCTTC. The V gene is TRBV9, the J gene TRBJ2-1; D ambiguous. V was trimmed by 0 bases and J by 7 bases, leaving 8 bases between them. The germline CDR1 and CDR2 sequences are SGDLS and YYNGEE. CDR3 size: 13 residues.